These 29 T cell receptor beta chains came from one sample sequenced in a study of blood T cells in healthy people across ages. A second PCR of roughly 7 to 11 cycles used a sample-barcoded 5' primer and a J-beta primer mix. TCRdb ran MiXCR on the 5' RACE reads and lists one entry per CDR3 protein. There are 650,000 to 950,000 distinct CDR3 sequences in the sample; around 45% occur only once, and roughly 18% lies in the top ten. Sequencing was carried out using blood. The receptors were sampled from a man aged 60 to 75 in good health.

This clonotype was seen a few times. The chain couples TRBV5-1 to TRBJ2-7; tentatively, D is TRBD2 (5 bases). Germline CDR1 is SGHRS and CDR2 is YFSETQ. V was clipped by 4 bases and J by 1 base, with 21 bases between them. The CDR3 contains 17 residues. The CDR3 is CASSGLAGGSGSYEQYF. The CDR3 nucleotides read TGCGCCAGCAGCGGATTGGCCGGCGGGTCGGGTTCCTACGAGCAGTACTTC.

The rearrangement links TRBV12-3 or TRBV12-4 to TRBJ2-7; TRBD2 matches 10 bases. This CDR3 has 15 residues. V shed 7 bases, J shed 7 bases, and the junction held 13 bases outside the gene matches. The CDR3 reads CASNPRGSGGNEQYF. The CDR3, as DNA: TGTGCCAGCAACCCGCGGGGTAGCGGGGGGAATGAGCAGTACTTC.

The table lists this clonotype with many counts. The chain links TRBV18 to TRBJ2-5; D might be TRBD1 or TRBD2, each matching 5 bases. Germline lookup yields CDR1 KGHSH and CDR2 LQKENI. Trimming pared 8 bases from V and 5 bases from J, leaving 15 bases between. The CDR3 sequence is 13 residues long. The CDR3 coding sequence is TGTGCCAGCAGCCCTCGTGGGGGTGAGACCCAGTACTTC. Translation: CASSPRGGETQYF.

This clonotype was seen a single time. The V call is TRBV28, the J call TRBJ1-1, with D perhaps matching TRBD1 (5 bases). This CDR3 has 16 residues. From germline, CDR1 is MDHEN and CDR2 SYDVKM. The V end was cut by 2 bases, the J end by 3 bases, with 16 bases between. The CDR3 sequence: CASSLPRSRADTEAFF. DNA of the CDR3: TGTGCCAGCAGTTTACCGCGGAGCAGGGCAGACACTGAAGCTTTCTTT.

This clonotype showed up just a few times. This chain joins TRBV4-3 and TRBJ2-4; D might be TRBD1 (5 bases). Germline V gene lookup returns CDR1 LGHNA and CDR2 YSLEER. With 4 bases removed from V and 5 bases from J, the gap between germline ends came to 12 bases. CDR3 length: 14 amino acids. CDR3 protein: CASSRQTRENIQYF. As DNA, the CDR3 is TGCGCCAGCAGCCGACAGACCAGGGAAAACATTCAGTACTTC.

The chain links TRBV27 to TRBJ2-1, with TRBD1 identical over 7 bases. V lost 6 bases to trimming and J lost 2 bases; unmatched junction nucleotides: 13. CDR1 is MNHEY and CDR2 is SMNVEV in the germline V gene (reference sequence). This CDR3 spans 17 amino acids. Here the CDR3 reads CASRLRGSSSPYNEQFF. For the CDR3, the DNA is TGTGCCAGCAGGCTCAGGGGGTCATCATCCCCCTACAATGAGCAGTTCTTC.

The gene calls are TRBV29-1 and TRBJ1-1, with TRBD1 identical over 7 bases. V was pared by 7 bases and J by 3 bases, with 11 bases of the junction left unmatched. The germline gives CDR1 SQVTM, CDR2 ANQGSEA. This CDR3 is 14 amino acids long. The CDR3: CSASSGGVYTEAFF. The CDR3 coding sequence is TGCAGCGCAAGCTCAGGGGGAGTGTACACTGAAGCTTTCTTT.

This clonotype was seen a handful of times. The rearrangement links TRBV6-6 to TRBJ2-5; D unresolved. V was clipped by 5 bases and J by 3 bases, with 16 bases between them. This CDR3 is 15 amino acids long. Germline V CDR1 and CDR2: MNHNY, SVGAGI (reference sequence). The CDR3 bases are TGTGCCAGCAGTGATTACCTAGGGCAAAAAGAGACCCAGTACTTC. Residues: CASSDYLGQKETQYF.

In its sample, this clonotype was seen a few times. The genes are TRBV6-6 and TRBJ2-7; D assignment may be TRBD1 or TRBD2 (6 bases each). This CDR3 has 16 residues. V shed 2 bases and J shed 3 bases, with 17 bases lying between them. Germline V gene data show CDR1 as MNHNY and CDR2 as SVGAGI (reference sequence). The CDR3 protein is CASSYRLGGSNYEQYF. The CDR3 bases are TGTGCCAGCAGTTACCGGCTCGGGGGCTCCAACTACGAGCAGTACTTC.

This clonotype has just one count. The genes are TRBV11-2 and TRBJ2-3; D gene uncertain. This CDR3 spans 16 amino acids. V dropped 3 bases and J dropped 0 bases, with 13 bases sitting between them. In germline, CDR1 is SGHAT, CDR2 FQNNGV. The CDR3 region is CASSFPLQTSTDTQYF. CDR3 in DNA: TGTGCCAGCAGCTTCCCGCTCCAAACTAGCACAGATACGCAGTATTTT.

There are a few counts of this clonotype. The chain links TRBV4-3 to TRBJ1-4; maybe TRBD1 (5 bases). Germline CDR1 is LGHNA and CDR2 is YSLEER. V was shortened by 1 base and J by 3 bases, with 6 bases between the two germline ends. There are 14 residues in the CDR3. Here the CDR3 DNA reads TGCGCCAGCAGCCAAGCAGGGTCTAATGAAAAACTGTTTTTT. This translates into CASSQAGSNEKLFF.

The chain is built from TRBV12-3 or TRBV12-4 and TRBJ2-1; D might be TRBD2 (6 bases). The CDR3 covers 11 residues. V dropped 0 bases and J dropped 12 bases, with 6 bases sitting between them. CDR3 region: CASSLAGGQFF. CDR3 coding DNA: TGTGCCAGCAGTTTAGCGGGGGGGCAGTTCTTC.

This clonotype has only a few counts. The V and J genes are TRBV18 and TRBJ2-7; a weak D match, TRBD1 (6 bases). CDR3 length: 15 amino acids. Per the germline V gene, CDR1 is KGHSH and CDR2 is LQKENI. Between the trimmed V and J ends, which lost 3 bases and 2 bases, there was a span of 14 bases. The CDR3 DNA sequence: TGTGCCAGCTCACCGAAGCAGGGGTCAACCTACGAGCAGTACTTC. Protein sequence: CASSPKQGSTYEQYF.

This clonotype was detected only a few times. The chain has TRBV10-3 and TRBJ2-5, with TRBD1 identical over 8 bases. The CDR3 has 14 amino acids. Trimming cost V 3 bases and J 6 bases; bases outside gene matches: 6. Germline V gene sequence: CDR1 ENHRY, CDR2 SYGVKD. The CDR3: CAISEGQGRKTQYF. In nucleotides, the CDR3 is TGTGCCATCAGTGAAGGACAGGGTAGGAAGACCCAGTACTTC.

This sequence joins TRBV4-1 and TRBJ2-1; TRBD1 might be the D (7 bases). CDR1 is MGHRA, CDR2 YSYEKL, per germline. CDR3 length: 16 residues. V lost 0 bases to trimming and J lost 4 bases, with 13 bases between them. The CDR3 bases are TGCGCCAGCAGCCAAGAACAGGGGAGGTGGTACAATGAGCAGTTCTTC. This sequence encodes CASSQEQGRWYNEQFF.

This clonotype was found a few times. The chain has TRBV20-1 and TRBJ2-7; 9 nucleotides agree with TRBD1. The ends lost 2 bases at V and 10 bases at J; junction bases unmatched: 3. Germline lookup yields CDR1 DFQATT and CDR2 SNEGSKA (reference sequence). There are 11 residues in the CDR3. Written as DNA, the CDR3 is TGCAGTGCTAGAAACAGGGGGCTCCAGTACTTC. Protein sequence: CSARNRGLQYF.

The DNA for the CDR3 is TGTGCCAGCAAGGGGGGAGGTGGGCCTAGCGTAACAGATACGCAGTATTTT. Translated: CASKGGGGPSVTDTQYF. The chain is built from TRBV7-2 and TRBJ2-3; D tentatively reads TRBD1 or TRBD2 (6 bases each). The CDR3 spans 17 residues. Trimming stripped 7 bases from V and 3 bases from J, with 23 bases between. Germline CDR1 and CDR2: SGHTA and FQGNSA.

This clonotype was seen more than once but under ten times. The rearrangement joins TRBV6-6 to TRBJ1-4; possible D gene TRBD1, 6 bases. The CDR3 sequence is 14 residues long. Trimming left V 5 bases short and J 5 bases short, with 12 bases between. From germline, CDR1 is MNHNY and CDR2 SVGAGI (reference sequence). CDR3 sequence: CASSPAGENEKLFF. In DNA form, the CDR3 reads TGTGCCAGCAGTCCGGCAGGGGAGAATGAAAAACTGTTTTTT.

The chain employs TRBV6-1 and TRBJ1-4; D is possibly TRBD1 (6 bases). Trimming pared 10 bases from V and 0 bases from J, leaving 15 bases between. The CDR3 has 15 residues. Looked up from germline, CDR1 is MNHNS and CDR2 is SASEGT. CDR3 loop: CATDKDRTTNEKLFF. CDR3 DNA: TGTGCCACCGATAAGGACAGAACAACTAATGAAAAACTGTTTTTT.

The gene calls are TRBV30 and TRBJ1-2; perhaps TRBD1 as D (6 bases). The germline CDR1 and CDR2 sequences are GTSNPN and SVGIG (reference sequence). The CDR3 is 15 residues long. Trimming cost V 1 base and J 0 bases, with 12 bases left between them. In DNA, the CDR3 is TGTGCCTGGAGTGAAAGGGACACCGCTAACTATGGCTACACCTTC. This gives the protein CAWSERDTANYGYTF.

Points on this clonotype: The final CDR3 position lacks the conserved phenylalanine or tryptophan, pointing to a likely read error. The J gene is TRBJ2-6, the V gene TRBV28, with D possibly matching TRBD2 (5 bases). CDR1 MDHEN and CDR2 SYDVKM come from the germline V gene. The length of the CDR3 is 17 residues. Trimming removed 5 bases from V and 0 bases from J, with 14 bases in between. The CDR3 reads CASSRGLTHSGANVLTL. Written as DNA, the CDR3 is TGTGCCAGCAGTAGAGGGTTAACCCACTCTGGGGCCAACGTCCTGACTTTA.

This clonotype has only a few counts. Here the CDR3 reads CASSTYRGDIQYF. The DNA of the CDR3 is TGTGCCAGTAGCACGTACAGGGGGGACATTCAGTACTTC. The V call is TRBV19, the J call TRBJ2-4; 8 nucleotides align to TRBD1. CDR3 length: 13 amino acids. The germline CDR1 and CDR2 sequences are LNHDA and SQIVND (reference sequence). V trimming: 6 bases; J trimming: 8 bases; junction bases outside the gene matches: 6. The whole variable domain, remainder taken from reference TRBV19 and TRBJ2-4, is DGGITQSPKYLFRKEGQNVTLSCEQNLNHDAMYWYRQDPGQGLRLIYYSQIVNDFQKGDIAEGYSVSREKKESFPLTVTSAQKNPTAFYLCASSTYRGDIQYFGAGTRLSVL.

The CDR3 loop is CSARGLVAGGQETQYF. The CDR3 coding sequence is TGCAGTGCTAGAGGGCTGGTAGCGGGGGGCCAAGAGACCCAGTACTTC. This sequence joins TRBV20-1 and TRBJ2-5; TRBD2 matches at 10 bases. Trimming cost V 1 base and J 1 base; bases outside gene matches: 6. The CDR3 length is 16 residues. Germline V lookup: CDR1 DFQATT, CDR2 SNEGSKA (reference sequence).

The CDR3 region has the DNA TGTGCCAGCGGCCAGCCTGAGCAGTTCTTC. Encoded protein: CASGQPEQFF. The gene calls are TRBV6-5 and TRBJ2-1; D gene uncertain. CDR3 length: 10 residues. The V gene lost 8 bases and the J gene lost 9 bases, with 8 bases spanning the gap. Germline lookup yields CDR1 MNHEY and CDR2 SVGAGI.

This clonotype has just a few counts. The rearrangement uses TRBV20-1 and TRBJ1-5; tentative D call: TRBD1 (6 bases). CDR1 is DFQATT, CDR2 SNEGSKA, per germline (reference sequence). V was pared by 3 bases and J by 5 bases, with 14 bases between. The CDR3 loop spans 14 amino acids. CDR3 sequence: CSARSWDKYQPQHF. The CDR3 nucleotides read TGCAGTGCTAGGAGCTGGGACAAGTATCAGCCCCAGCATTTT.

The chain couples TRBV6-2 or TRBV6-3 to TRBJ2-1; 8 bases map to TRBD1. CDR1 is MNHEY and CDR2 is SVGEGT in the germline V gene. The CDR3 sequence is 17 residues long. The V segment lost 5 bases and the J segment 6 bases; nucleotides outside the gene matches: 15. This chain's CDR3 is CASSPRTGLRAFNEQFF. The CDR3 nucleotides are TGTGCCAGCAGTCCTCGGACAGGGCTGAGGGCGTTCAATGAGCAGTTCTTC.

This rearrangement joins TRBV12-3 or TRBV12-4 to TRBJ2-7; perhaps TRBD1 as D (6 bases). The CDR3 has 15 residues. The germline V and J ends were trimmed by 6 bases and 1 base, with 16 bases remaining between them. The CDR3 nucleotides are TGTGCCAGCAGACCTGGGGGCAGGTCTTCCTACGAGCAGTACTTC. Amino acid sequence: CASRPGGRSSYEQYF.

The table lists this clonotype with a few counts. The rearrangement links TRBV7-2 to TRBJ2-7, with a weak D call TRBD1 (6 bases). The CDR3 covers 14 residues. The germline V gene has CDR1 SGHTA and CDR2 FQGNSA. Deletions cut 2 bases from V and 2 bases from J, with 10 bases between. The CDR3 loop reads CASSLTRGTYEQYF. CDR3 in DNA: TGTGCCAGCAGCTTAACTAGGGGGACCTACGAGCAGTACTTC.

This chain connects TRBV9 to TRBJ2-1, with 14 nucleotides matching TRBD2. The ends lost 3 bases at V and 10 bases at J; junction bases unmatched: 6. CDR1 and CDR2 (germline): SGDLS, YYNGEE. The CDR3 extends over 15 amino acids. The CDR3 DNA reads TGTGCCAGCAGCGCGACTAGCGGGGGGGCCGGGGAGCAGTTCTTC. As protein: CASSATSGGAGEQFF. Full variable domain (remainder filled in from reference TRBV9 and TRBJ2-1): DSGVTQTPKHLITATGQRVTLRCSPRSGDLSVYWYQQSLDQGLQFLIQYYNGEERAKGNILERFSAQQFPDLHSELNLSSLELGDSALYFCASSATSGGAGEQFFGPGTRLTVL.